Shown below are 10 T cell receptor beta chains from a single sample sequenced in a study of cytomegalovirus exposure and HLA in healthy donors. The PCR employed 60 Vbeta primers together with 13 Jbeta primers. Method: immunoSEQ multiplex PCR; TCRdb's copy keeps in-frame clones and lacks some. The sample lists 100,000 to 150,000 clones, around 76% seen once, with roughly 31% in the top ten. The specimen was PBMCs. The source is a man in his sixties in good health and CMV-seropositive.

The rearrangement joins TRBV15 to TRBJ1-2; D remains ambiguous. Between the trimmed V and J ends, which lost 3 bases and 7 bases, there was a span of 9 bases. The CDR3 loop spans 12 amino acids. Germline V gives CDR1 LNHNV, CDR2 YYDKDF (reference sequence). CDR3 residues: CATSSPPGGYTF. In nucleotides, the CDR3 is TGTGCCACCAGCAGTCCACCCGGTGGCTACACCTTC.

The V gene is TRBV28, the J gene TRBJ1-5; 9 positions agree with TRBD1. Trimming took 5 bases from V and 5 from J; bases not matched to a gene: 4. Germline V lookup: CDR1 MDHEN, CDR2 SYDVKM. The CDR3 totals 14 residues. For the CDR3, the DNA is TGTGCCAGCAGTCCGGGACAGGGCGATCAGCCCCAGCATTTT. Protein sequence: CASSPGQGDQPQHF.

The chain joins TRBV4-2 to TRBJ2-3; TRBD2 is a possible D gene (5 bases). The CDR3 consists of 15 residues. The germline gives CDR1 LGHNA, CDR2 YNFKEQ. V gave up 1 base and J gave up 0 bases, with 8 bases separating them. As DNA, the CDR3 is TGTGCCAGCAGCCAAGCGGGGAGTAGCACAGATACGCAGTATTTT. Its translation is CASSQAGSSTDTQYF.

Here the CDR3 DNA reads TGTGCCAGCGTCACGGGGAAAGCGGAAAAACTGTTTTTT. Residues: CASVTGKAEKLFF. The chain couples TRBV7-9 to TRBJ1-4; D remains ambiguous. Germline V CDR1 and CDR2: SEHNR, FQNEAQ (reference sequence). V was shortened by 8 bases and J by 8 bases, with 15 bases between the two germline ends. CDR3 size: 13 residues.

The V gene is TRBV2, the J gene TRBJ1-3; the D gene is possibly TRBD1 (5 bases). Germline V gene data show CDR1 as SNHLY and CDR2 as FYNNEI. The V end was cut by 6 bases, the J end by 2 bases, with 11 bases between. The CDR3 consists of 14 residues. CDR3 sequence reads: CASRNGGAGNTIYF. The DNA for the CDR3 is TGTGCCAGCAGGAACGGAGGGGCTGGAAACACCATATATTTT.

V usage is TRBV29-1 and J usage is TRBJ2-5, with D perhaps matching TRBD2 (6 bases). Germline values: CDR1 SQVTM, CDR2 ANQGSEA. This CDR3 has 13 residues. V gave up 4 bases and J gave up 5 bases, with 14 bases separating them. Written as DNA, the CDR3 is TGCAGCGTTGTAGCGGACGATCTGGAGACCCAGTACTTC. As protein: CSVVADDLETQYF.

J is TRBJ2-7 and V is TRBV7-3; 7 nucleotides agree with TRBD1. There are 14 residues in the CDR3. Germline CDR1 reads SGHTA; CDR2 reads FQGTGA. Trimming took 5 bases from V and 5 from J; bases not matched to a gene: 9. In nucleotides, the CDR3 is TGTGCCAGCAGCCCGACAGGGAATCGAGACGAGCAGTACTTC. Its protein product is CASSPTGNRDEQYF.

The chain carries TRBV30 and TRBJ1-2; TRBD1 might be the D (5 bases). Trimming took off 0 bases at V and 1 base at J, with 12 bases between the two ends. Germline CDR1 reads GTSNPN; CDR2 reads SVGIG (reference sequence). The CDR3 sequence is 15 residues long. Here the CDR3 DNA reads TGTGCCTGGAGTGTAGGCGGGGGAGATAACTATGGCTACACCTTC. Encoded protein: CAWSVGGGDNYGYTF.

The chain carries TRBV9 and TRBJ2-5; maybe TRBD2 (6 bases). Trimming removed 3 bases at V and 5 bases at J, with 23 bases between. CDR3 length: 17 amino acids. Germline V gene data show CDR1 as SGDLS and CDR2 as YYNGEE. The DNA of the CDR3 is TGTGCCAGCAGCGAAAGCGGAGGGACCCGGCTAATGGAGACCCAGTACTTC. Protein: CASSESGGTRLMETQYF.

This clone was detected once. This chain links TRBV19 with TRBJ2-3; possible D gene TRBD1, 6 bases. V lost 5 bases and J lost 2, with 11 bases in between. There are 14 residues in the CDR3. Germline V gives CDR1 LNHDA, CDR2 SQIVND (reference sequence). The CDR3 nucleotides read TGTGCCAGTAGTCATGGACAGATCACAGATACGCAGTATTTT. The encoded protein is CASSHGQITDTQYF.